This T cell receptor (beta chain) was captured in a study of blood T cell repertoires in COVID-19. Across the study: The origin of the acute and convalescent COVID-19 samples was the United States, Italy and Spain.

Original processing methods: How many nucleated cells were present was estimated from reference gene primer amplification. TCRdb's table, derived via immunoSEQ multiplex PCR, lists solely in-frame clones and lacks some. From that table come the V and J calls and clone size; the DNA was used to work out D and trimming. The sample shows 65,000 to 70,000 clones, about 89% of them seen only once. Germline lookup yields CDR1 MNHEY and CDR2 SMNVEV (reference sequence). Trimming stripped 6 bases from V and 2 bases from J, with 17 bases between. The CDR3 loop spans 15 amino acids. This receptor was obtained from a man aged 45-65 years with active COVID-19. The sequencing sample was made of peripheral blood. V is TRBV27 and J is TRBJ2-7; D is uncertain. DNA of the CDR3: TGTGCCAGCAGAAAAGAACCGAGAGAGACCTACGAGCAGTACTTC. Its protein product is CASRKEPRETYEQYF.